What follows are 28 T cell receptor beta chains derived from one specimen sequenced in a study of CD8 T cells in ankylosing spondylitis. TCRdb itself ran the 5' RACE reads through MiXCR, one entry per CDR3 protein. The sample shows some 70,000 distinct CDR3 sequences, about 5.2% of them seen only once. Sequencing used blood, either unsorted or a sorted T cell fraction (not recorded which). Receptor source: a male donor with ankylosing spondylitis or in good health (not recorded which).

V gene TRBV19 combines with J gene TRBJ1-1, with D tentatively TRBD1 (6 bases). Between the trimmed V and J ends, which lost 4 bases and 6 bases, there was a span of 21 bases. This CDR3 region has 16 residues. Germline-derived CDR1 and CDR2 are LNHDA and SQIVND (reference sequence). CDR3 DNA sequence: TGTGCCAGTAGTACCAACCCGGACAGCCATCAGGCTGAAGCTTTCTTT. Its protein product is CASSTNPDSHQAEAFF.

The table lists this clonotype with many counts. The rearrangement uses TRBV4-1 and TRBJ2-1, with 8 bases that match TRBD2. V lost 4 bases, J lost 5 bases, and 7 bases stayed unmatched. This CDR3 has 15 amino acids. Germline-derived CDR1 and CDR2 are MGHRA and YSYEKL. The CDR3 DNA sequence: TGCGCCAGCAGCCCAAAGCGGGGGAAGGACAATGAGCAGTTCTTC. Translated: CASSPKRGKDNEQFF.

This clonotype has ten or more counts. The chain uses TRBV5-1 and TRBJ2-1; TRBD1 matches at 8 bases. The CDR3 length is 16 residues. Germline V lookup: CDR1 SGHRS, CDR2 YFSETQ. Unmatched junction bases numbered 17, after V lost 0 bases and J lost 15 bases. The CDR3 region has the DNA TGCGCCAGCAGCTTGGTATACGAACAGGGGGGATCGTTTCGGTTCTTC. This sequence encodes CASSLVYEQGGSFRFF.

This clonotype has at least ten counts. V gene TRBV11-2 combines with J gene TRBJ2-1, with D uncertain. CDR1 is SGHAT, CDR2 FQNNGV, per germline. The CDR3 covers 14 residues. The germline V and J ends were trimmed by 4 bases and 6 bases, with 13 bases remaining between them. The CDR3 sequence is CASSYLRYSNEQFF. The CDR3 region has the DNA TGTGCCAGCAGCTACTTACGGTACTCCAATGAGCAGTTCTTC.

This clonotype was observed many times. The V call is TRBV7-2, the J call TRBJ2-3; D may be TRBD2 (5 bases). CDR1 is SGHTA and CDR2 is FQGNSA in the germline V gene. CDR3 length equals 13 residues. Trimming pared 3 bases from V and 4 bases from J, leaving 8 bases between. Written as DNA, the CDR3 is TGTGCCAGCAGCTTCTACGGGGCAGATACGCAGTATTTT. Its protein product is CASSFYGADTQYF.

In this sample, this clonotype turned up many times. This sequence joins TRBV29-1 and TRBJ2-2; possible D gene TRBD2, 6 bases. Germline V CDR1 and CDR2: SQVTM, ANQGSEA. CDR3 size: 16 residues. V shed 1 base and J shed 0 bases, with 12 bases lying between them. The CDR3 protein is CSVEGAGTSNTGELFF. Here the CDR3 DNA reads TGCAGCGTTGAAGGGGCGGGAACCTCGAACACCGGGGAGCTGTTTTTT.

In this sample, this clonotype turned up many times. The V and J genes are TRBV5-1 and TRBJ1-2; D might be TRBD1 (5 bases). With 4 bases removed from V and 8 bases from J, the gap between germline ends came to 12 bases. The CDR3 spans 12 residues. Germline CDR1 and CDR2: SGHRS and YFSETQ. The CDR3 region is CASSLDTDGYTF. The CDR3 region has the DNA TGCGCCAGCAGCCTGGACACAGACGGCTACACCTTC.

V usage is TRBV11-2 and J usage is TRBJ2-2, with TRBD1 identical over 8 bases. V shed 5 bases, J shed 4 bases, and the junction held 12 bases outside the gene matches. This CDR3 is built from 17 residues. Germline CDR1 SGHAT, CDR2 FQNNGV. CDR3 DNA: TGTGCCAGCAGCCGAATCCAGGGGGCCCGGCTCACCGGGGAGCTGTTTTTT. Translated, it gives CASSRIQGARLTGELFF.

Comment on this clonotype: A much larger clone lies a single base off, so this may be a read error. V is TRBV2 and J is TRBJ2-1; 12 bases are shared with TRBD2. J lost 8 bases, V lost 5 bases, and 10 bases had no gene match. This CDR3 has 16 residues. CDR1 and CDR2 (germline): SNHLY, FYNNEI. CDR3 protein: CASSRLAGEIDDEQFF. In DNA, the CDR3 is TGTGCCAGCAGTCGACTAGCGGGGGAGATCGACGATGAGCAGTTCTTC.

This clonotype was seen at least ten times. This chain links TRBV6-2 or TRBV6-3 with TRBJ2-3, with 8 bases fitting TRBD1. The CDR3 extends over 13 amino acids. V lost 8 bases and J lost 6; bases outside the gene matches: 7. Germline CDR1 MNHEY, CDR2 SVGEGT. The CDR3 here is CASEPGGWDTQYF. The CDR3, as DNA: TGTGCCAGCGAGCCAGGGGGCTGGGATACGCAGTATTTT.

This clonotype was seen repeatedly, ten times or more. The chain combines TRBV18 with TRBJ1-2, with a tentative D call TRBD1 (5 bases). V lost 6 bases and J 0 bases, leaving 14 bases between the germline ends. The length of the CDR3 is 15 residues. Germline values: CDR1 KGHSH, CDR2 LQKENI. The CDR3 reads CASSPDSSANYGYTF. The CDR3, as DNA: TGTGCCAGCTCCCCCGACAGCTCAGCTAACTATGGCTACACCTTC.

This clonotype was recorded at least ten times. This chain uses TRBV20-1 with TRBJ2-5; TRBD2 aligns across 9 bases. Germline loops: CDR1 DFQATT, CDR2 SNEGSKA (reference sequence). V lost 3 bases, J lost 1 base, and 3 bases stayed unmatched. The CDR3 has 14 residues. The CDR3 DNA reads as TGCAGTGCTAGCCAGCGGGGGGCCCAAGAGACCCAGTACTTC. This translates into CSASQRGAQETQYF.

As to this clonotype: An end of the junction differs from the germline gene, which may be a read error. The chain has TRBV4-1 and TRBJ1-2; D not certain. CDR3 length: 17 residues. Per germline, CDR1 MGHRA and CDR2 YSYEKL. The CDR3 region has the DNA TGCGCCAGCAGCCAAGATGGATGGGCAGGCAAGAACTGTGGCTACACCTTC. Translation: CASSQDGWAGKNCGYTF.

About this clonotype itself: This may stem from a read error, because a much larger clone lies one nucleotide away. V usage is TRBV20-1 and J usage is TRBJ2-3; D tentatively fits TRBD1 or TRBD2 (6 bases each). CDR3 length: 17 residues. The germline V gene encodes CDR1 DFQATT and CDR2 SNEGSKA (reference sequence). The CDR3 spells CSASPSALVGGTYTQYF. Written as DNA, the CDR3 is TGCAGTGCCTCTCCCTCGGCGTTAGTGGGGGGCACATATACGCAGTATTTT.

There are many counts of this clonotype. V and J are TRBV29-1 and TRBJ1-5; no clear D. Germline V gene data show CDR1 as SQVTM and CDR2 as ANQGSEA. CDR3 length equals 13 residues. V was cut by 4 bases and J by 3 bases, with 10 bases left in between. The CDR3 reads CSVGTELNQPQHF. CDR3 in DNA: TGCAGCGTTGGTACAGAGCTCAATCAGCCCCAGCATTTT. The complete variable domain, with remaining parts taken from reference TRBV29-1 and TRBJ1-5, reads SAVISQKPSRDICQRGTSLTIQCQVDSQVTMMFWYRQQPGQSLTLIATANQGSEATYESGFVIDKFPISRPNLTFSTLTVSNMSPEDSSIYLCSVGTELNQPQHFGDGTRLSIL.

This clonotype was seen repeatedly, ten times or more. The gene calls are TRBV29-1 and TRBJ2-5; no definite D call. Trimming took off 7 bases at V and 5 bases at J, with 11 bases between the two ends. The germline V gene has CDR1 SQVTM and CDR2 ANQGSEA. This CDR3 has 11 amino acids. The CDR3: CSARRQETQYF. Here the CDR3 DNA reads TGCAGCGCCCGTCGGCAGGAGACCCAGTACTTC.

In its sample, this clonotype was seen many times. The chain employs TRBV3-1 and TRBJ1-6; D gene uncertain. V was clipped by 3 bases and J by 0 bases, with 9 bases between them. The CDR3 covers 16 residues. The germline V gene encodes CDR1 LGHDT and CDR2 YNNKEL (reference sequence). The CDR3 DNA follows: TGTGCCAGCAGCCATATGTGGGACTCCTATAATTCACCCCTCCACTTT. It is translated as CASSHMWDSYNSPLHF. The variable domain in full, with the rest retrieved from reference TRBV3-1 and TRBJ1-6, is DTAVSQTPKYLVTQMGNDKSIKCEQNLGHDTMYWYKQDSKKFLKIMFSYNNKELIINETVPNRFSPKSPDKAHLNLHINSLELGDSAVYFCASSHMWDSYNSPLHFGNGTRLTVT.

This clonotype was seen a handful of times. A much larger clonotype is one base distant, so this may be a read error. The genes are TRBV2 and TRBJ2-2; 7 bases align to TRBD1. This CDR3 has 14 residues. Looked up from germline, CDR1 is SNHLY and CDR2 is FYNNEI. CDR3 nucleotide sequence: TGTGTCAGCAAAGGGGGCGCGAACACCGGGGAGCTGTTTTTT. Translating it yields CVSKGGANTGELFF.

In its sample, this clonotype was seen many times. This rearrangement joins TRBV27 to TRBJ2-3; 14 nucleotides agree with TRBD2. The J segment lost 4 bases and the V segment lost 7 bases, leaving 7 bases of the junction unmatched. CDR1 and CDR2 (germline): MNHEY, SMNVEV (reference sequence). The CDR3 is 16 amino acids. The CDR3 loop reads CASTELGLAGADTQYF. The CDR3 coding sequence is TGTGCCAGCACCGAACTGGGACTAGCGGGGGCAGATACGCAGTATTTT.

The V and J genes are TRBV14 and TRBJ2-3; possibly TRBD1 or TRBD2 for D (5 bases each). CDR3 length: 14 residues. CDR1 and CDR2 (germline): SGHDN, FVKESK. V gave up 1 base and J gave up 5 bases, with 10 bases separating them. Here the CDR3 reads CASSQGGTVDTQYF. The CDR3 nucleotides read TGTGCCAGCAGCCAAGGGGGGACGGTAGATACGCAGTATTTT.

This clonotype has a count of ten or more. CDR3 sequence reads: CSATDPEYGGNTEAFF. CDR3 nucleotides: TGCAGTGCAACTGATCCGGAGTACGGGGGGAACACTGAAGCTTTCTTT. The chain joins TRBV20-1 to TRBJ1-1, with D perhaps matching TRBD1 (5 bases). The CDR3 has 16 residues. The V end was cut by 6 bases, the J end by 1 base, with 21 bases between. Looked up from germline, CDR1 is DFQATT and CDR2 is SNEGSKA (reference sequence).

This clonotype appeared many times. Its ends do not fully match the called genes, so a read error is possible. CDR3 sequence reads: CATSRDQGSPDF. The CDR3 bases are TGTGCCACCAGCAGAGATCAAGGGAGTCCAGATTTC. The chain uses TRBV15 and TRBJ1-2; no definite D call. CDR1 and CDR2 from the germline V gene are LNHNV and YYDKDF (reference sequence). The CDR3 has 12 amino acids.

This clonotype was detected ten times or more. The genes are TRBV10-3 and TRBJ2-1; D not resolved. The germline CDR1 and CDR2 sequences are ENHRY and SYGVKD. Trimming took 4 bases from V and 4 from J, leaving 11 bases between them. This CDR3 contains 14 residues. CDR3 sequence (DNA): TGTGCCATCAGTGCGTCCGGTGCGTACAATGAGCAGTTCTTC. This codes for CAISASGAYNEQFF.

This clonotype showed up many times. This chain links TRBV30 with TRBJ1-1, with D hard to call. Trimming cost V 0 bases and J 4 bases, with 12 bases left between them. The CDR3 length is 14 residues. CDR1 is GTSNPN and CDR2 is SVGIG in the germline V gene (reference sequence). Here the CDR3 reads CAWSVRGDGTEAFF. The CDR3 DNA follows: TGTGCCTGGAGTGTCCGTGGTGACGGCACTGAAGCTTTCTTT.

In this sample, this clonotype turned up many times. The chain couples TRBV20-1 to TRBJ1-1; 7 bases line up with TRBD1. CDR1 is DFQATT, CDR2 SNEGSKA, per germline (reference sequence). This CDR3 has 15 residues. Germline trimming cut 1 base from V and 0 bases from J; bases unmatched to any gene: 5. CDR3 loop: CSARGLTGMNTEAFF. As DNA, the CDR3 is TGCAGTGCTAGAGGCCTGACAGGGATGAACACTGAAGCTTTCTTT.

This clonotype was detected ten times or more. This chain links TRBV18 with TRBJ2-1, with 11 bases fitting TRBD2. Trimming removed 4 bases from V and 6 bases from J; junction bases left unmatched: 5. Germline-derived CDR1 and CDR2 are KGHSH and LQKENI. This CDR3 is built from 15 residues. The CDR3 sequence is CASSLSSGGTNEQFF. The CDR3 nucleotides read TGTGCCAGCTCACTTTCTAGCGGGGGGACCAATGAGCAGTTCTTC. Together with reference TRBV18 and TRBJ2-1, the CDR3 gives the full variable domain: NAGVMQNPRHLVRRRGQEARLRCSPMKGHSHVYWYRQLPEEGLKFMVYLQKENIIDESGMPKERFSAEFPKEGPSILRIQQVVRGDSAAYFCASSLSSGGTNEQFFGPGTRLTVL.

This clonotype was detected ten times or more. The rearrangement uses TRBV5-1 and TRBJ1-2; 7 bases line up with TRBD1. V shed 7 bases and J 2 bases; nucleotides not matched to a gene: 2. CDR1 is SGHRS and CDR2 is YFSETQ in the germline V gene. The CDR3 contains 12 residues. The CDR3 region is CASRDSNYGYTF. CDR3 bases: TGCGCCAGCCGGGACAGCAACTATGGCTACACCTTC.

The sample holds many counts of this clonotype. V and J are TRBV12-3 or TRBV12-4 and TRBJ1-6; TRBD1 agrees at 7 bases. With V trimmed by 7 bases and J by 10 bases, 7 bases remained unmatched. This CDR3 has 13 amino acids. CDR3 in amino acids: CASNEQGPSPLHF. As DNA, the CDR3 is TGTGCCAGCAATGAACAGGGGCCCTCACCCCTCCACTTT.